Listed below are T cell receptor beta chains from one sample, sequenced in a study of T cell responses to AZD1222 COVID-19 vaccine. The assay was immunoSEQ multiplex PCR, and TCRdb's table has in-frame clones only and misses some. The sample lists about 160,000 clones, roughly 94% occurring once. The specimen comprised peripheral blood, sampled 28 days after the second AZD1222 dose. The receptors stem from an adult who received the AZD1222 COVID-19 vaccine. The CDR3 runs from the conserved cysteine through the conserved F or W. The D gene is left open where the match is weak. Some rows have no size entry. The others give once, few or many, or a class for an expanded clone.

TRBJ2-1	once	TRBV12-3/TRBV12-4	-	TGTGCCAGCAGTTTCGGGCGCGAGCAGTTCTTC	CASSFGREQFF
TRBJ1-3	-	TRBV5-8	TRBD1	TGTGCCAGCAGCTTGCGACAGGGGAATGGAAACACCATATATTTT	CASSLRQGNGNTIYF
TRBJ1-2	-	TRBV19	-	TGTGCCAGTAGCACCCTGGGGGTCGCCTATGGCTACACCTTC	CASSTLGVAYGYTF
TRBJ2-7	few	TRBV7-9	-	TGTGCCAGCAGCCTAGGGCCTTCCAGCGAGCAGTACTTC	CASSLGPSSEQYF
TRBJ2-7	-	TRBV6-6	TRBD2	TGTGCCAGCAGCGGACTAGCGGGAGTCGAGCAGTACTTC	CASSGLAGVEQYF
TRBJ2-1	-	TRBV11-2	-	TGTGCCAGCAGCTATTACAATGAGCAGTTCTTC	CASSYYNEQFF
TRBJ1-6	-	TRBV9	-	TGTGCCAGCACCCGGGGCCCCAATTCACCCCTCCACTTT	CASTRGPNSPLHF
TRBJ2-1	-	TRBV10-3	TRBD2	TGTGCCATCAGTGTTTGGCGGGAGGGGTACAATGAGCAGTTCTTC	CAISVWREGYNEQFF
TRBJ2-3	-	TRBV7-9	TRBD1	TGTGCCAGCAGCCTTGCGCGCCAGAGGGACAGGTGGGCAGATACGCAGTATTTT	CASSLARQRDRWADTQYF
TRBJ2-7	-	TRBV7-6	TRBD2	TGTGCCAGCAGCCCAACCCGGACTAGCGGGGGGTACGAGCAGTACTTC	CASSPTRTSGGYEQYF
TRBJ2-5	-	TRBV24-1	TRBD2	TGTGCCACCAGTGATTCCCCACCGGGACTAGCGCTTCTGTTACGGGAGACCCAGTACTTC	CATSDSPPGLALLLRETQYF
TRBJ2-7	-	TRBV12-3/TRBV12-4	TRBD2	TGTGCCAGCAGCACCGGGACTAACTACGAGCAGTACTTC	CASSTGTNYEQYF
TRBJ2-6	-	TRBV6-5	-	TGTGCCAGCAGTCTGGGGGGACCTGGGGCCAACGTCCTGACTTTC	CASSLGGPGANVLTF
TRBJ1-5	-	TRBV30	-	TGTGCCTGGAGTGGGCCCAGTACACAAAGCAATCAGCCCCAGCATTTT	CAWSGPSTQSNQPQHF
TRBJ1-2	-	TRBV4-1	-	TGCGCCAGCAGCCAACCCTCCATGGGACTGAACTATGGCTACACCTTC	CASSQPSMGLNYGYTF
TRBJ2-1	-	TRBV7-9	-	TGTGCCAGCAGCTTAGAAGTATATGAGCAGTTCTTC	CASSLEVYEQFF
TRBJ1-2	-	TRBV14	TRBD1	TGTGCCAGCAGCCGCGGGACAGGATACTATGGCTACACCTTC	CASSRGTGYYGYTF
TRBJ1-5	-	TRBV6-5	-	TGTGCCAGCAAAGTGGATAGCAATCAGCCCCAGCATTTT	CASKVDSNQPQHF
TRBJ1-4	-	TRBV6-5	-	TGTGCCAGCAGTTACGGGGAGGATGAAAAACTGTTTTTT	CASSYGEDEKLFF
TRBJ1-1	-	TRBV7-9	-	TGTGCCAGCAGCCCAACAAGGACCAAGAACACTGAAGCTTTCTTT	CASSPTRTKNTEAFF
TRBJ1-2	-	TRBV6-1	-	TGTGCCAGCAGTGAAGCGGTGTCGACAGGACTGTATGGCTACACCTTC	CASSEAVSTGLYGYTF
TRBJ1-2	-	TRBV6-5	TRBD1	TGTGCCAGCAGGACCCACAGGGGCTCCGATGGCTACACCTTC	CASRTHRGSDGYTF
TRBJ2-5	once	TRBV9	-	TGTGCCAGCAGCGTAGGGCTAGTTCTCTCAGAGACCCAGTACTTC	CASSVGLVLSETQYF
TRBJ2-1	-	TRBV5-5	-	TGTGCCAGCAGCTTGGGACTAGGGGCTAAAAATGAGCAGTTCTTC	CASSLGLGAKNEQFF
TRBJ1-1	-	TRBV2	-	TGTGCCAGCAGTGAAAGGGAAACACGGACTGAAGCTTTCTTT	CASSERETRTEAFF
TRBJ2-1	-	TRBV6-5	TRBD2	TGTGCCAGCAGTTCAACTAGCGGGCATACCTACAATGAGCAGTTCTTC	CASSSTSGHTYNEQFF
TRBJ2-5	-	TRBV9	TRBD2	TGTGCCAGCAGCCCTGCCGGGACTAGCGGGCCGGAGACCCAGTACTTC	CASSPAGTSGPETQYF
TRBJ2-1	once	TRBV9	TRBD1	TGTGCCAGCAGCGTGCAGGGGGCCTACAATGAGCAGTTCTTC	CASSVQGAYNEQFF
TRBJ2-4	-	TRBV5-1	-	TGCGCCAGCAGCTTGGGACAGATTGAAAACATTCAGTACTTC	CASSLGQIENIQYF
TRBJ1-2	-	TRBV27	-	TGTGCCAGCAGCCTGAGGGGCAACGACTTCAACTATGGCTACACCTTC	CASSLRGNDFNYGYTF
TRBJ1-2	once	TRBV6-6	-	TGTGCCAGCAGTTACGCAGGGGCAAGCTATGGCTACACCTTC	CASSYAGASYGYTF
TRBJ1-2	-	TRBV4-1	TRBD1	TGCGCCAGCAGCCAAATTGAGGGACAGGGGCACTATGGCTACACCTTC	CASSQIEGQGHYGYTF
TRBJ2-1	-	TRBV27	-	TGTGCCAGCAGTCTGGGACCGAACAATGAGCAGTTCTTC	CASSLGPNNEQFF
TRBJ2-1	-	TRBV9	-	TGTGCCAGCAGCGTAGAACAGTACAATGAGCAGTTCTTC	CASSVEQYNEQFF
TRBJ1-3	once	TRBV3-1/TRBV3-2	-	TGTGCCAGCAGCCAAGACTACGGCAGAATCTCTGGAAACACCATATATTTT	CASSQDYGRISGNTIYF
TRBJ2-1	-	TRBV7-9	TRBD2	TGTGCCAGCAGCCGGACTAGCGGCTCCTACAATGAGCAGTTCTTC	CASSRTSGSYNEQFF
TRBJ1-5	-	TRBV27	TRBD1	TGTGCCAGCAGCTTGCAGGGGGCCTGGCAGCCCCAGCATTTT	CASSLQGAWQPQHF